The present entry profiles one T cell receptor (beta chain) with its context. Its antigen remains unidentified. The record originates from a study of cytomegalovirus exposure and HLA in healthy donors. The germline gives CDR1 SEHNR, CDR2 FQNEAQ (reference sequence). The CDR3 covers 12 residues. V dropped 5 bases and J dropped 10 bases, with 11 bases sitting between them. The PCR contained 60 Vbeta and 13 Jbeta primers. Clones were sequenced by immunoSEQ multiplex PCR, and TCRdb holds only the in-frame ones, with some missing. The table shows 25,000 to 40,000 clones, with approximately 47% occurring only once. Notes on the study in general: Versus the roughly 670-donor mean, an Asian-associated ancestry cluster reportedly showed fewer N-insertions in a later analysis. An assumption of roughly uniform sequencing depth across donors underlay the presence/absence analyses. Several of the most significant clusters appeared, in a later analysis, to be linked to common viral pathogens.

It was healthy bone marrow donors who served as donors. The TCR was taken from a woman aged 45-59 years in good health and CMV-seronegative. The sequencing sample was made of PBMCs. V usage is TRBV7-9 and J usage is TRBJ1-4, with a weak D call TRBD1 (5 bases). The CDR3 DNA sequence: TGTGCCAGCAGCCCCGGTCAGGGAAAACTGTTTTTT. This gives the protein CASSPGQGKLFF.